These T cell receptor beta chains were read from a single sample in a study of blood T cell repertoires in COVID-19. Repertoires were generated with immunoSEQ multiplex PCR, while TCRdb's copy carries only in-frame clones and drops some. The profile shows 270,000 or so clones, about 90% of them singletons. The sequenced sample was peripheral blood. The receptors stem from a woman between 55 and 75 years old with COVID-19, enrolled during active disease. The CDR3 runs from the conserved cysteine through the conserved F or W. Fields, in order: V gene, J gene, D gene, clone size, CDR3 DNA, CDR3 protein. D genes are given only for firm matches. Expanded clones are given a class, and other clones once, few, many or no size at all.

V: TRBV9; J: TRBJ1-2; D: .; size: .; DNA: TGTGCCAGCAGCCGGAGGACTCTGGGGGGGCATGGCTACACCTTC; CDR3: CASSRRTLGGHGYTF
V: TRBV24-1; J: TRBJ2-1; D: TRBD1; size: .; DNA: TGTGCCACCAGTGATTTTGACAGGGCGCGGTTTATGTCCTACAATGAGCAGTTCTTC; CDR3: CATSDFDRARFMSYNEQFF
V: TRBV5-1; J: TRBJ2-7; D: TRBD2; size: .; DNA: TGCGCCAGCAGCTTAAGCGGGGGGGCAAAGGAGCAGTACTTC; CDR3: CASSLSGGAKEQYF
V: TRBV5-1; J: TRBJ1-1; D: .; size: once; DNA: TGCGCCAGCAGCTTGGAGGACAGTTCGAACACTGAAGCTTTCTTT; CDR3: CASSLEDSSNTEAFF
V: TRBV7-9; J: TRBJ2-7; D: TRBD1; size: .; DNA: TGTGCCAGCGTATCGACAGGGGGCGTTTACGAGCAGTACTTC; CDR3: CASVSTGGVYEQYF
V: TRBV6-5; J: TRBJ1-1; D: .; size: .; DNA: TGTGCCAGCAGTAAAAGAGGGTCGGACACTGAAGCTTTCTTT; CDR3: CASSKRGSDTEAFF
V: TRBV9; J: TRBJ2-1; D: .; size: .; DNA: TGTGCCAGCAGCGTTGGTCAGGGGTCCTACAATGAGCAGTTCTTC; CDR3: CASSVGQGSYNEQFF
V: TRBV30; J: TRBJ1-2; D: TRBD1; size: .; DNA: TGTGCCCGAACTACAGGGGGGAATATAGGGGGCTACACCTTC; CDR3: CARTTGGNIGGYTF
V: TRBV6-6; J: TRBJ2-2; D: .; size: .; DNA: TGTGCCAGCACCGTACAGGACACCGGGGAGCTGTTTTTT; CDR3: CASTVQDTGELFF
V: TRBV7-3; J: TRBJ2-7; D: TRBD1; size: .; DNA: TGTGCCAGCAGCTTAACGTCTGGACAGGGCTCCGAGCAGTACTTC; CDR3: CASSLTSGQGSEQYF
V: TRBV7-7; J: TRBJ2-2; D: .; size: .; DNA: TGTGCTAGCAGCTTAGCGGTAGTCCCCGGGGAGCTGTTTTTT; CDR3: CASSLAVVPGELFF
V: TRBV5-4; J: TRBJ1-2; D: .; size: .; DNA: TGTGCCAGCAGCTTGGGGACACGGCCATCCTATGGCTACACCTTC; CDR3: CASSLGTRPSYGYTF
V: TRBV5-6; J: TRBJ1-6; D: .; size: .; DNA: TGTGCCAGCAGCTCGAGGGCGCTTAATTCACCCCTCCACTTT; CDR3: CASSSRALNSPLHF
V: TRBV10-3; J: TRBJ1-1; D: .; size: .; DNA: TGTGCCATCAGGGGGGGGGACACTGAAGCTTTCTTT; CDR3: CAIRGGDTEAFF
V: TRBV4-1; J: TRBJ1-5; D: .; size: .; DNA: TGCGCCAGCAGCCAAGAGGGCCAGCCCCAGCATTTT; CDR3: CASSQEGQPQHF
V: TRBV5-1; J: TRBJ2-7; D: .; size: .; DNA: TGCGCCAGCAGCCTTGGAGCAGCCAGCTCCTACGAGCAGTACTTC; CDR3: CASSLGAASSYEQYF